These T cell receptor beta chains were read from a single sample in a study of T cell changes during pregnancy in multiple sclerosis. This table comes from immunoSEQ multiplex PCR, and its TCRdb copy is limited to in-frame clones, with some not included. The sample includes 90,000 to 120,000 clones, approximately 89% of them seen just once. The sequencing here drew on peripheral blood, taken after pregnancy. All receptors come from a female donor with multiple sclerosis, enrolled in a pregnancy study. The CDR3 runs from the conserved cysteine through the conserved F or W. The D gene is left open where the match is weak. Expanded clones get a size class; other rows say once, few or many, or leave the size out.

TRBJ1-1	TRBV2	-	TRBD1	CASRRQGADTEAFF	TGTGCCAGCAGACGACAGGGGGCCGACACTGAAGCTTTCTTT
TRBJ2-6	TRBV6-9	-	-	CASPGGTGQFSGANVLTF	TGTGCCAGCCCCGGGGGGACAGGTCAATTCTCTGGGGCCAACGTCCTGACTTTC
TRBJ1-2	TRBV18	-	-	CASSPYEIETSNYGYTF	TGTGCCAGCTCACCCTACGAAATAGAGACTTCTAACTATGGCTACACCTTC
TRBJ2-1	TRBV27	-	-	CASSLVRMASYNEQFF	TGTGCCAGCAGTTTAGTCAGGATGGCCTCCTACAATGAGCAGTTCTTC
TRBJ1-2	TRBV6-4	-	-	CASRLTVDSYGYTF	TGTGCCAGCAGGCTGACAGTAGACTCCTATGGCTACACCTTC
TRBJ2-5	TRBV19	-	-	CASSIETAETQYF	TGTGCCAGTAGTATCGAGACAGCAGAGACCCAGTACTTC
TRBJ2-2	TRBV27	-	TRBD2	CASSPGTTNTGELFF	TGTGCCAGCAGTCCCGGGACTACTAACACCGGGGAGCTGTTTTTT
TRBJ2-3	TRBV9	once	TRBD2	CASSNSLAGGERTQYF	TGTGCCAGCAGCAACTCACTAGCGGGGGGGGAGAGAACGCAGTATTTT
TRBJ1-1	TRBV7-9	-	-	CASSPLGGNTEAFF	TGTGCCAGCAGCCCCCTGGGGGGGAACACTGAAGCTTTCTTT
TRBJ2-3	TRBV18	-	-	CASSPPALRSTDTQYF	TGTGCCAGCTCACCACCCGCGCTGCGGAGCACAGATACGCAGTATTTT
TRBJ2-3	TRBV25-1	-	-	CASSEFGGPDTQYF	TGTGCCAGCAGTGAATTCGGGGGGCCGGATACGCAGTATTTT
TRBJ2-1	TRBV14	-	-	CASSQAPQYNEQFF	TGTGCCAGCAGCCAAGCTCCGCAGTACAATGAGCAGTTCTTC
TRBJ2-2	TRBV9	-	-	CASSVGVGELFF	TGTGCCAGCAGCGTAGGAGTCGGGGAGCTGTTTTTT
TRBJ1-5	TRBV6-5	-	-	CASSYSLSNQPQHF	TGTGCCAGCAGTTACTCTCTTAGCAATCAGCCCCAGCATTTT
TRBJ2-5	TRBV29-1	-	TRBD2	CSVELLGGQETQYF	TGCAGCGTTGAACTGCTGGGGGGGCAAGAGACCCAGTACTTC
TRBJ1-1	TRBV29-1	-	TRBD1	CSVEIKTGGTEAFF	TGCAGCGTTGAAATTAAAACAGGGGGTACTGAAGCTTTCTTT
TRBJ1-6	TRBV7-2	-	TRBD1	CASSPDGQGPSPLHF	TGTGCCAGCAGTCCCGATGGACAGGGGCCCTCACCCCTCCACTTT
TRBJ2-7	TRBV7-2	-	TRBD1	CASSGQGALYEQYF	TGTGCCAGCAGCGGACAGGGGGCATTATACGAGCAGTACTTC
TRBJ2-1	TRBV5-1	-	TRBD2	CASTPSGGASYNEQFF	TGCGCCAGCACGCCTAGCGGGGGGGCCAGTTACAATGAGCAGTTCTTC
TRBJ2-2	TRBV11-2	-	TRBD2	CASSSTSGGGYTGELFF	TGTGCCAGCAGCTCTACTAGCGGGGGGGGTTACACCGGGGAGCTGTTTTTT
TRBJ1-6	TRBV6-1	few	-	CASSEGANSPLHF	TGTGCCAGCAGTGAAGGGGCTAATTCACCCCTCCACTTT
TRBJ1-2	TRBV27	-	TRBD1	CASSATGYGYTF	TGTGCCAGCAGTGCGACAGGGTATGGCTACACCTTC
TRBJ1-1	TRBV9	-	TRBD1	CASSETGESTEAFF	TGTGCCAGCAGCGAAACAGGGGAGAGCACTGAAGCTTTCTTT
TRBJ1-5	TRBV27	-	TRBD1	CASSLSDRGNQPQHF	TGTGCCAGCAGTTTATCGGACAGGGGCAATCAGCCCCAGCATTTT
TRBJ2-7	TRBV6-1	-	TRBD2	CASIRGPSGTYEQYF	TGTGCCAGCATCCGAGGGCCTAGCGGAACCTACGAGCAGTACTTC
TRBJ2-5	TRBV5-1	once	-	CASSPRGHGETQYF	TGCGCCAGCAGCCCCCGGGGACATGGAGAGACCCAGTACTTC
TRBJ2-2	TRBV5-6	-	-	CASSWLGPNTGELFF	TGTGCCAGCAGCTGGTTGGGCCCGAACACCGGGGAGCTGTTTTTT
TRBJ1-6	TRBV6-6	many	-	CASSALRGPLHF	TGTGCCAGCAGCGCCTTGAGAGGACCCCTCCACTTT
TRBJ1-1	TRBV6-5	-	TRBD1	CASSPGTGGTEAFF	TGTGCCAGCAGTCCCGGGACAGGGGGAACTGAAGCTTTCTTT
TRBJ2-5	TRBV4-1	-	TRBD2	CASSSPAGGKETQYF	TGCGCCAGCAGCTCCCCCGCGGGGGGGAAGGAGACCCAGTACTTC
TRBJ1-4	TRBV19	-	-	CASSTGTEKLFF	TGTGCCAGTAGTACCGGGACAGAAAAACTGTTTTTT
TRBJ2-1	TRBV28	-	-	CASSGQGRFF	TGTGCCAGCTCCGGGCAGGGGCGGTTCTTC